Below, 10 T cell receptor beta chains from the same sample are listed, as sequenced in a study of blood T cell repertoires in COVID-19. Method: immunoSEQ multiplex PCR; TCRdb's copy keeps in-frame clones and lacks some. The sample records 30,000 to 40,000 clones, 65% to 90% being singletons. What was sequenced was peripheral blood. The origin of the receptors is a woman of 80 years or more with active or convalescent COVID-19.

The chain recombines TRBV7-2 with TRBJ2-7; 7 bases are shared with TRBD2. Germline CDR1 is SGHTA and CDR2 is FQGNSA. The V gene end was trimmed by 1 base and the J gene end by 2 bases; junction bases not matched to a gene: 2. There are 14 residues in the CDR3. As DNA, the CDR3 is TGTGCCAGCAGCTTAGATGCGGGAGCCTACGAGCAGTACTTC. It is translated as CASSLDAGAYEQYF.

V usage is TRBV2 and J usage is TRBJ2-2; the match to TRBD2 covers 16 bases. Germline values: CDR1 SNHLY, CDR2 FYNNEI. J was trimmed by 5 bases and V by 3 bases; bases with no gene match: 3. The CDR3 consists of 17 residues. CDR3: CASSEGLAGGGTGELFF. The CDR3, as DNA: TGTGCCAGCAGTGAGGGACTAGCGGGAGGGGGGACCGGGGAGCTGTTTTTT.

This chain links TRBV6-6 with TRBJ1-1; maybe TRBD1 (6 bases). The CDR3 extends over 13 amino acids. The V end lost 7 bases, the J end lost 0 bases, and 9 bases lay between the germline ends. Germline V gene lookup returns CDR1 MNHNY and CDR2 SVGAGI (reference sequence). CDR3 sequence: CASTQGMNTEAFF. The CDR3 region has the DNA TGTGCCAGCACCCAGGGGATGAACACTGAAGCTTTCTTT.

This clone was recorded once. The chain links TRBV9 to TRBJ1-2, with D unclear. The CDR3 is 13 residues long. From germline, CDR1 is SGDLS and CDR2 YYNGEE. The V and J ends lost 0 bases and 4 bases respectively, with 7 bases between them. DNA of the CDR3: TGTGCCAGCAGCGTAGACGACTTCTATGGCTACACCTTC. It yields the protein CASSVDDFYGYTF.

V usage is TRBV18 and J usage is TRBJ2-1, with 9 nucleotides matching TRBD2. With 0 bases clipped from V and 5 bases from J, the junction kept 5 bases outside the gene matches. Looked up from germline, CDR1 is KGHSH and CDR2 is LQKENI. CDR3 length equals 16 residues. The CDR3 sequence: CASSPPGASGDNEQFF. Here the CDR3 DNA reads TGTGCCAGCTCACCACCGGGGGCTAGCGGGGACAATGAGCAGTTCTTC.

This chain links TRBV19 with TRBJ1-2; D not certain. CDR1 is LNHDA and CDR2 is SQIVND in the germline V gene (reference sequence). V lost 3 bases and J 1 base, leaving 15 bases between the germline ends. The CDR3 contains 16 residues. The DNA of the CDR3 is TGTGCCAGTAGTATCTCCGGGAGCCCCCATAACTATGGCTACACCTTC. As protein: CASSISGSPHNYGYTF.

V and J are TRBV28 and TRBJ1-1; D is undetermined. Germline CDR1 is MDHEN and CDR2 is SYDVKM. V lost 6 bases and J 5 bases, leaving 19 bases between the germline ends. There are 15 residues in the CDR3. CDR3 in DNA: TGTGCCAGCAGCCTTTGGAGGTCCTCTAGGACTGAAGCTTTCTTT. It specifies CASSLWRSSRTEAFF.

J is TRBJ2-2 and V is TRBV2; no clear D. Looked up from germline, CDR1 is SNHLY and CDR2 is FYNNEI. V was trimmed by 4 bases and J by 1 base, leaving 7 bases between them. The CDR3 extends over 14 amino acids. CDR3 protein: CASSVVGNTGELFF. The CDR3, as DNA: TGTGCCAGCAGTGTCGTCGGGAACACCGGGGAGCTGTTTTTT.

This clone has only a few counts. The chain employs TRBV19 and TRBJ2-7, with a weak D call TRBD2 (6 bases). The CDR3 runs to 15 residues. Trimming shortened V by 5 bases and J by 0 bases, and 14 bases separated the two germline ends. Germline V gene lookup returns CDR1 LNHDA and CDR2 SQIVND (reference sequence). CDR3 loop: CASSPRWGDSYEQYF. CDR3 nucleotide sequence: TGTGCCAGTAGTCCCCGTTGGGGGGACTCCTACGAGCAGTACTTC.

Only one count was recorded for this clone. V gene TRBV7-8 combines with J gene TRBJ2-1, with 7 bases aligning to TRBD2. Trimming took 5 bases from V and 7 from J; bases not matched to a gene: 2. CDR3 length: 12 amino acids. Germline V gives CDR1 SGHVS, CDR2 FQNEAQ. CDR3 sequence: CASSRSGNEQFF. The CDR3 DNA is TGTGCCAGCAGCCGTAGCGGGAATGAGCAGTTCTTC.